The rows below give T cell receptor beta chains drawn from one sample of a study of lymphopenia after photon versus proton radiotherapy. Sequencing used immunoSEQ multiplex PCR; TCRdb keeps in-frame clones, though not all of them. The table lists tens of thousands of clones, roughly nine tenths of them singletons. The source was peripheral blood, collected from a patient treated with proton-based radiotherapy. These receptors were taken from a woman in her sixties or seventies with pancreatic cancer. Some clones in this sample may be carry-over from other donors' samples. Both conserved end residues are part of each CDR3. A D gene is named only where the DNA matches it firmly. A clone size is listed for some rows: how often the clone was seen (once, few, many), or a class if it is expanded.

d_gene: TRBD1; j_gene: TRBJ2-7; abundance: once; v_gene: TRBV10-3; CDR3nt: TGTGCCATGTCGACAGGGAGCGCCGAGCAGTACTTC; CDR3aa: CAMSTGSAEQYF
d_gene: TRBD1; j_gene: TRBJ1-1; abundance: once; v_gene: TRBV9; CDR3nt: TGTGCCAGCAGCCCGACAATTCCGGGACAGGGGTTAACTGAAGCTTTCTTT; CDR3aa: CASSPTIPGQGLTEAFF
d_gene: TRBD2; j_gene: TRBJ2-3; abundance: .; v_gene: TRBV30; CDR3nt: TGTGCCCGCAGCGGGATGCTGTTGGGAGATACGCAGTATTTT; CDR3aa: CARSGMLLGDTQYF
d_gene: .; j_gene: TRBJ1-1; abundance: .; v_gene: TRBV5-4; CDR3nt: TGTGCCAGCAGCTTTGACAGCGCCGAGCGCACTGAAGCTTTCTTT; CDR3aa: CASSFDSAERTEAFF
d_gene: TRBD1; j_gene: TRBJ1-1; abundance: .; v_gene: TRBV7-9; CDR3nt: TGTGCCAGCAAATCCGGGACAGGGAAGAACACTGAAGCTTTCTTT; CDR3aa: CASKSGTGKNTEAFF
d_gene: .; j_gene: TRBJ1-2; abundance: .; v_gene: TRBV10-3; CDR3nt: TGTGCCATCAGTGACCTAAGAGGCGACTATGGCTACACCTTC; CDR3aa: CAISDLRGDYGYTF
d_gene: .; j_gene: TRBJ2-1; abundance: .; v_gene: TRBV7-9; CDR3nt: TGTGCCAGCAGCTTTAGGGGGGGTAGCGGGCCTAAGTTCTTC; CDR3aa: CASSFRGGSGPKFF
d_gene: TRBD1; j_gene: TRBJ2-7; abundance: .; v_gene: TRBV10-2; CDR3nt: TGCGCCAGCAGTGACCCGCGACAGGGAACATCCTACGAGCAGTACTTC; CDR3aa: CASSDPRQGTSYEQYF
d_gene: TRBD2; j_gene: TRBJ2-5; abundance: .; v_gene: TRBV7-2; CDR3nt: TGTGCCAGCAGCCGCGAACTTAGCGGGAGGGACGGGACCCAGTACTTC; CDR3aa: CASSRELSGRDGTQYF
d_gene: .; j_gene: TRBJ1-1; abundance: once; v_gene: TRBV30; CDR3nt: TGTGCCTGGAGTAATCTAGGGAACACTGAAGCTTTCTTT; CDR3aa: CAWSNLGNTEAFF
d_gene: TRBD1; j_gene: TRBJ1-5; abundance: .; v_gene: TRBV5-1; CDR3nt: TGCGCCAGCAGCTTTGATCGTGACAGGGAGCGAGGTAATCAGCCCCAGCATTTT; CDR3aa: CASSFDRDRERGNQPQHF
d_gene: .; j_gene: TRBJ1-2; abundance: .; v_gene: TRBV19; CDR3nt: TGTGCCAGTAGTACACCCACGGAATCTATCTATGGCTACACCTTC; CDR3aa: CASSTPTESIYGYTF
d_gene: .; j_gene: TRBJ1-1; abundance: once; v_gene: TRBV6-6; CDR3nt: TGTGCCAGCAGTTATAACTTAAAAGACACTGAAGCTTTCTTT; CDR3aa: CASSYNLKDTEAFF
d_gene: .; j_gene: TRBJ1-1; abundance: .; v_gene: TRBV27; CDR3nt: TGTGCCAGCAGTTATCTCGACAGACTGAACACTGAAGCTTTCTTT; CDR3aa: CASSYLDRLNTEAFF
d_gene: .; j_gene: TRBJ2-2; abundance: once; v_gene: TRBV4-2; CDR3nt: TGTGCCAGCAGCCAAGATAAGCAAACCGGGGAGCTGTTTTTT; CDR3aa: CASSQDKQTGELFF
d_gene: .; j_gene: TRBJ1-5; abundance: .; v_gene: TRBV28; CDR3nt: TGTGCCAGCAGTCCCGCGATCCCCTATGGCAATCAGCCCCAGCATTTT; CDR3aa: CASSPAIPYGNQPQHF
d_gene: .; j_gene: TRBJ2-2; abundance: .; v_gene: TRBV9; CDR3nt: TGTGCCAGCAGCGTAGGAGGGACGGCGAACACCGGGGAGCTGTTTTTT; CDR3aa: CASSVGGTANTGELFF
d_gene: .; j_gene: TRBJ2-7; abundance: .; v_gene: TRBV18; CDR3nt: TGTGCCAGCCGGACCGGGACTCAGAGCTCCTACGAGCAGTACTTC; CDR3aa: CASRTGTQSSYEQYF
d_gene: .; j_gene: TRBJ2-3; abundance: .; v_gene: TRBV4-2; CDR3nt: TGTGCCAGCAGCCAAGATCGACTTAACACAGATACGCAGTATTTT; CDR3aa: CASSQDRLNTDTQYF
d_gene: TRBD2; j_gene: TRBJ2-2; abundance: .; v_gene: TRBV7-3; CDR3nt: TGTGCCAGCAGCTTCGGAGCGGGGCCGGGGGAGGAGCTGTTTTTT; CDR3aa: CASSFGAGPGEELFF
d_gene: .; j_gene: TRBJ1-1; abundance: .; v_gene: TRBV30; CDR3nt: TGTGCCTGGAGGTCCAAGGGGGGGGTGTACACTGAAGCTTTCTTT; CDR3aa: CAWRSKGGVYTEAFF
d_gene: TRBD2; j_gene: TRBJ2-4; abundance: .; v_gene: TRBV4-1; CDR3nt: TGCGCCAGCAGCCTTCTAGCGGGAGCCGTAGCCAAAAACATTCAGTACTTC; CDR3aa: CASSLLAGAVAKNIQYF
d_gene: .; j_gene: TRBJ2-5; abundance: .; v_gene: TRBV7-6; CDR3nt: TGTGCCAGCAGCTTAGGGTCTAGCAGAGAGACCCAGTACTTC; CDR3aa: CASSLGSSRETQYF
d_gene: .; j_gene: TRBJ2-7; abundance: .; v_gene: TRBV5-5; CDR3nt: TGTGCCAGCAGCCCCACCCACGGGTCCTACGAGCAGTACTTC; CDR3aa: CASSPTHGSYEQYF
d_gene: .; j_gene: TRBJ2-1; abundance: .; v_gene: TRBV19; CDR3nt: TGTGCCAGTTGGGCTGGCCACAGCAACAATGAGCAGTTCTTC; CDR3aa: CASWAGHSNNEQFF
d_gene: TRBD2; j_gene: TRBJ2-5; abundance: .; v_gene: TRBV14; CDR3nt: TGTGCCAGCAGCCTTCTAAGCGGGGGCCGGGAGACCCAGTACTTC; CDR3aa: CASSLLSGGRETQYF
d_gene: .; j_gene: TRBJ2-3; abundance: .; v_gene: TRBV19; CDR3nt: TGTGCCAGTAGTATGGCGGTGTCGAAGAGCACAGATACGCAGTATTTT; CDR3aa: CASSMAVSKSTDTQYF
d_gene: .; j_gene: TRBJ2-1; abundance: .; v_gene: TRBV6-5; CDR3nt: TGTGCCAGCAGTACGGCCTCTAGGGAGAGTGAGCAGTTCTTC; CDR3aa: CASSTASRESEQFF
d_gene: .; j_gene: TRBJ2-7; abundance: .; v_gene: TRBV6-1; CDR3nt: TGTGCCACCCGGGGGGGGCAGGGGGACTACGAGCAGTACTTC; CDR3aa: CATRGGQGDYEQYF
d_gene: .; j_gene: TRBJ1-3; abundance: few; v_gene: TRBV5-1; CDR3nt: TGCGCCAGCAGCTCAACAGGTGACTCTGGAAACACCATATATTTT; CDR3aa: CASSSTGDSGNTIYF
d_gene: TRBD2; j_gene: TRBJ2-1; abundance: .; v_gene: TRBV18; CDR3nt: TGTGCCAGCTCACCTGGGACTAGCGGCAATGAGCAGTTCTTC; CDR3aa: CASSPGTSGNEQFF
d_gene: TRBD1; j_gene: TRBJ1-4; abundance: .; v_gene: TRBV6-5; CDR3nt: TGTGCCAGCAGCTTTACCGGACAGGGAGGAGAAAAACTGTTTTTT; CDR3aa: CASSFTGQGGEKLFF
d_gene: TRBD1; j_gene: TRBJ1-1; abundance: .; v_gene: TRBV4-3; CDR3nt: TGCGCCAGCAGCCAAGAGTCCCCTTTGGCAGGGGGGACTGAAGCTTTCTTT; CDR3aa: CASSQESPLAGGTEAFF
d_gene: .; j_gene: TRBJ2-7; abundance: .; v_gene: TRBV18; CDR3nt: TGTGCCAGCTCACCGCTTGAGTCCTACGAGCAGTACTTC; CDR3aa: CASSPLESYEQYF
d_gene: TRBD2; j_gene: TRBJ2-1; abundance: .; v_gene: TRBV10-1; CDR3nt: TGCGCCAGCAGTGTAACTAGCGGGAGAATCGATGAGCAGTTCTTC; CDR3aa: CASSVTSGRIDEQFF
d_gene: .; j_gene: TRBJ2-1; abundance: once; v_gene: TRBV11-3; CDR3nt: TGTGCCAGCAGCTTATCTAGGGCCCAGCAGTTCTTC; CDR3aa: CASSLSRAQQFF
d_gene: .; j_gene: TRBJ2-2; abundance: .; v_gene: TRBV29-1; CDR3nt: TGCAGCGTTCATCAGGGAACCGGGGAGCTGTTTTTT; CDR3aa: CSVHQGTGELFF
d_gene: .; j_gene: TRBJ2-3; abundance: .; v_gene: TRBV18; CDR3nt: TGTGCCAGCTCACTAACGCGGTTGGAAAAGGCAGATACGCAGTATTTT; CDR3aa: CASSLTRLEKADTQYF
d_gene: .; j_gene: TRBJ1-2; abundance: .; v_gene: TRBV7-8; CDR3nt: TGTGCCAGCAGCTCCTTATTGGGGGGATCCTACGGCTACACCTTC; CDR3aa: CASSSLLGGSYGYTF
d_gene: TRBD1; j_gene: TRBJ2-7; abundance: once; v_gene: TRBV19; CDR3nt: TGTGCCAGTAGTATTCCCGGACAGGGGTCGTACGAGCAGTACTTC; CDR3aa: CASSIPGQGSYEQYF
d_gene: TRBD1; j_gene: TRBJ1-2; abundance: .; v_gene: TRBV7-2; CDR3nt: TGTGCCAGCAGCTCGCCGACAGGGGACTATGGCTACACCTTC; CDR3aa: CASSSPTGDYGYTF
d_gene: .; j_gene: TRBJ1-1; abundance: .; v_gene: TRBV28; CDR3nt: TGTGCCAGTGTCAAAATGGAGGGAGTTACTGAAGCTTTCTTT; CDR3aa: CASVKMEGVTEAFF
d_gene: .; j_gene: TRBJ2-7; abundance: once; v_gene: TRBV11-2; CDR3nt: TGTGCCAGCAGCCCACAAAGGACAGAAAGCTCCTACGAGCAGTACTTC; CDR3aa: CASSPQRTESSYEQYF
d_gene: .; j_gene: TRBJ2-7; abundance: .; v_gene: TRBV4-1; CDR3nt: TGCGCCAGCAGCCAAGATTTCGGACAATCCATTTCGAGAGAGCAGTACTTC; CDR3aa: CASSQDFGQSISREQYF
d_gene: .; j_gene: TRBJ2-1; abundance: .; v_gene: TRBV4-1; CDR3nt: TGCGCCAGCAGCCAAGCGAAAGGACTGGCGGATACCTACAATGAGCAGTTCTTC; CDR3aa: CASSQAKGLADTYNEQFF
d_gene: .; j_gene: TRBJ2-2; abundance: .; v_gene: TRBV7-2; CDR3nt: TGTGCCAGCAGCCCCCCTCGGGGGCACACCGGGGAGCTGTTTTTT; CDR3aa: CASSPPRGHTGELFF
d_gene: TRBD1; j_gene: TRBJ2-7; abundance: .; v_gene: TRBV28; CDR3nt: TGTGCCAGCACCCCATCAGGGCAGGGGGCCTACGAGCAGTACTTC; CDR3aa: CASTPSGQGAYEQYF
d_gene: .; j_gene: TRBJ1-3; abundance: .; v_gene: TRBV18; CDR3nt: TGTGCCAGCTCACCGAACGGCGGTTCTGGAAACACCATATATTTT; CDR3aa: CASSPNGGSGNTIYF
d_gene: TRBD1; j_gene: TRBJ1-1; abundance: .; v_gene: TRBV6-5; CDR3nt: TGTGCCAGCAGTTTGACTGACAGGGACACTGAAGCTTTCTTT; CDR3aa: CASSLTDRDTEAFF
d_gene: .; j_gene: TRBJ2-2; abundance: .; v_gene: TRBV4-2; CDR3nt: TGTGCCAGCAGCTCCCCGACCGGGGAGCTGTTTTTT; CDR3aa: CASSSPTGELFF
d_gene: .; j_gene: TRBJ2-5; abundance: .; v_gene: TRBV5-4; CDR3nt: TGTGCCAGCACCCTCGCAGGGATACAAGAGACCCAGTACTTC; CDR3aa: CASTLAGIQETQYF
d_gene: .; j_gene: TRBJ2-3; abundance: .; v_gene: TRBV10-1; CDR3nt: TGCGCCAGCAGTGAGTCGGGGCGCCCAGATACGCAGTATTTT; CDR3aa: CASSESGRPDTQYF
d_gene: .; j_gene: TRBJ1-1; abundance: .; v_gene: TRBV14; CDR3nt: TGTGCCAGCAGCCAAGAAGGGATAAAAGCTTTCTTT; CDR3aa: CASSQEGIKAFF
d_gene: TRBD2; j_gene: TRBJ2-5; abundance: .; v_gene: TRBV9; CDR3nt: TGTGCCAGCAGCCTAGCGGGAATGTTAGAGACCCAGTACTTC; CDR3aa: CASSLAGMLETQYF
d_gene: TRBD1; j_gene: TRBJ2-2; abundance: few; v_gene: TRBV27; CDR3nt: TGTGCCAGCTCTACAGGGGACACCGGGGAGCTGTTTTTT; CDR3aa: CASSTGDTGELFF
d_gene: .; j_gene: TRBJ2-3; abundance: .; v_gene: TRBV18; CDR3nt: TGTGCCAGCTCACCAGGGGAGGGGGCGAGAGATACGCAGTATTTT; CDR3aa: CASSPGEGARDTQYF
d_gene: TRBD1; j_gene: TRBJ1-4; abundance: .; v_gene: TRBV28; CDR3nt: TGTGCCAGCAGTCCGCAGGGGGCGCGTGAAAAACTGTTTTTT; CDR3aa: CASSPQGAREKLFF
d_gene: TRBD2; j_gene: TRBJ2-7; abundance: once; v_gene: TRBV9; CDR3nt: TGTGCCAGCAGCCCTCGGTCTCCGGGACTAGGTTCCGCGGAGCAGTACTTC; CDR3aa: CASSPRSPGLGSAEQYF
d_gene: .; j_gene: TRBJ1-1; abundance: .; v_gene: TRBV30; CDR3nt: TGTGCCTGGAGTCGGGTTTCGGGCGCTGAAGCTTTCTTT; CDR3aa: CAWSRVSGAEAFF